These 32 T cell receptor beta chains came from one sample sequenced in a study of blood T cell repertoires in COVID-19. TCRdb's copy holds only in-frame clones and misses some; the assay was immunoSEQ multiplex PCR. The sample yields tens of thousands of clones, under 85% seen once. Sequenced sample: peripheral blood. The receptor set was obtained from a human donor in a cohort sampled during active COVID-19.

About this clone: At one end the junction does not follow the germline gene, possibly because of a read error. The rearrangement links TRBV27 to TRBJ2-1; no clear D. Germline values: CDR1 MNHEY, CDR2 SMNVEV (reference sequence). CDR3 length equals 12 residues. The CDR3 spells CASSLPGGSYLF. CDR3 coding DNA: TGTGCCAGCAGTTTACCGGGTGGTAGCTACCTCTTC.

This clone occurred once. V usage is TRBV7-9 and J usage is TRBJ2-5; 7 nucleotides align to TRBD2. With V trimmed by 5 bases and J by 2 bases, 11 bases remained unmatched. In germline, CDR1 is SEHNR, CDR2 FQNEAQ (reference sequence). The CDR3 totals 16 residues. For the CDR3, the DNA is TGTGCCAGCAGCCGCCCCCTTACTAGCGAACAAGAGACCCAGTACTTC. This codes for CASSRPLTSEQETQYF.

The rearrangement links TRBV4-3 to TRBJ1-5; D remains unclear. This CDR3 comprises 14 residues. Trimming cost V 5 bases and J 2 bases, with 10 bases left between them. Germline CDR1 LGHNA, CDR2 YSLEER. The CDR3, as DNA: TGCGCCAGCAGCATGCAGGTGGGCAATCAGCCCCAGCATTTT. Its translation: CASSMQVGNQPQHF.

The chain combines TRBV9 with TRBJ1-3; the match to TRBD1 covers 7 bases. Trimming cost V 3 bases and J 0 bases; bases outside gene matches: 12. The CDR3 extends over 18 amino acids. Germline lookup yields CDR1 SGDLS and CDR2 YYNGEE. The DNA of the CDR3 is TGTGCCAGCAGCGAGGGCTTGGACAGGCCTAGCTCTGGAAACACCATATATTTT. Translating it yields CASSEGLDRPSSGNTIYF.

The DNA of the CDR3 is TGTGCCAGCAGTTTATCACAGGACTCCTACGAGCAGTACTTC. This sequence encodes CASSLSQDSYEQYF. The chain uses TRBV28 and TRBJ2-7, with D maybe TRBD1 (5 bases). Per germline, CDR1 MDHEN and CDR2 SYDVKM. V lost 1 base and J lost 0, with 7 bases in between. The CDR3 spans 14 residues.

V and J are TRBV19 and TRBJ1-2, with a tentative D call TRBD1 (6 bases). This CDR3 comprises 19 residues. Germline loops: CDR1 LNHDA, CDR2 SQIVND (reference sequence). The V end was cut by 2 bases, the J end by 6 bases, with 28 bases between. The chain's CDR3 is CASSISQGQGLGKVDGYTF. CDR3 coding DNA: TGTGCCAGTAGTATATCGCAAGGCCAGGGGTTGGGGAAAGTAGATGGCTACACCTTC.

This clone appeared a few times. The chain employs TRBV27 and TRBJ2-1; the match to TRBD2 covers 7 bases. Germline V gives CDR1 MNHEY, CDR2 SMNVEV (reference sequence). CDR3 size: 13 residues. The V and J ends lost 9 bases and 5 bases, in that order; junction bases with no gene match: 7. The CDR3 nucleotides are TGTGCCAGTTGGGGAGGGTATAACAATGAGCAGTTCTTC. Protein: CASWGGYNNEQFF.

The chain recombines TRBV6-1 with TRBJ1-1; D is unclear. V lost 0 bases, J lost 0 bases, and 8 bases lay in between. The CDR3 is 15 residues long. Germline V gene lookup returns CDR1 MNHNS and CDR2 SASEGT. For the CDR3, the DNA is TGTGCCAGCAGTGAAGCTTCCGGGGTGAACACTGAAGCTTTCTTT. Its translation is CASSEASGVNTEAFF.

The chain uses TRBV7-3 and TRBJ2-3; weak D call: TRBD1 (5 bases). V was cut by 5 bases and J by 5 bases, with 17 bases left in between. The CDR3 has 15 amino acids. Germline CDR1 reads SGHTA; CDR2 reads FQGTGA. This CDR3 is CASSLGAGVVDTQYF. DNA for the CDR3: TGTGCCAGCAGCCTTGGGGCAGGAGTTGTAGATACGCAGTATTTT.

J is TRBJ1-2 and V is TRBV7-2; TRBD1 might be the D (6 bases). The V gene's germline CDR1 is SGHTA and CDR2 FQGNSA. V lost 9 bases and J 2 bases, leaving 13 bases between the germline ends. The CDR3 sequence is 13 residues long. This CDR3 reads CASKKGGNYGYTF. The DNA of the CDR3 is TGTGCCAGTAAGAAGGGGGGGAACTATGGCTACACCTTC.

This clone was seen only once. The CDR3 is CASSFGGGGTEAFF. The CDR3 region has the DNA TGTGCCAGCAGCTTCGGGGGAGGAGGCACTGAAGCTTTCTTT. This sequence joins TRBV7-2 and TRBJ1-1, with D maybe TRBD1 (5 bases). CDR1 is SGHTA, CDR2 FQGNSA, per germline. CDR3 length: 14 residues. Trimming left V 3 bases short and J 4 bases short, with 12 bases between.

The chain is built from TRBV5-1 and TRBJ2-5; D possibly corresponds to TRBD2 (6 bases). The V end was cut by 0 bases, the J end by 4 bases, with 13 bases between. CDR3 length: 15 amino acids. Germline-derived CDR1 and CDR2 are SGHRS and YFSETQ. The CDR3 sequence: CASSLAVRAGETQYF. DNA for the CDR3: TGCGCCAGCAGCTTGGCCGTTCGAGCGGGAGAGACCCAGTACTTC.

This rearrangement joins TRBV15 to TRBJ1-1, with 7 bases identical to TRBD1. The CDR3 loop spans 18 amino acids. The germline gives CDR1 LNHNV, CDR2 YYDKDF (reference sequence). Trimming at V came to 6 bases and at J to 6 bases, leaving 22 bases not matched to a gene. The CDR3 sequence is CATRAQVGGGANSAEAFF. In nucleotides, the CDR3 is TGTGCCACCAGAGCCCAGGTCGGAGGGGGCGCGAACTCTGCTGAAGCTTTCTTT.

The V gene is TRBV30, the J gene TRBJ2-7; 7 positions match TRBD2. Germline trimming cut 8 bases from V and 2 bases from J; bases unmatched to any gene: 6. The length of the CDR3 is 12 residues. Germline values: CDR1 GTSNPN, CDR2 SVGIG (reference sequence). This CDR3 reads CAGLGTTYEQYF. CDR3 nucleotide sequence: TGTGCCGGACTAGGAACCACCTACGAGCAGTACTTC.

The chain is built from TRBV5-1 and TRBJ2-1; TRBD2 is a possible D gene (6 bases). The CDR3 loop spans 14 amino acids. V was cut by 0 bases and J by 5 bases, with 9 bases left in between. Germline V gene data show CDR1 as SGHRS and CDR2 as YFSETQ. In DNA form, the CDR3 reads TGCGCCAGCAGCTTGGCCCTAGCGCACAATGAGCAGTTCTTC. Amino acids: CASSLALAHNEQFF.

This rearrangement joins TRBV19 to TRBJ1-3; 7 positions match TRBD1. Germline V gene lookup returns CDR1 LNHDA and CDR2 SQIVND (reference sequence). V gave up 5 bases and J gave up 0 bases; unmatched junction bases: 7. The length of the CDR3 is 16 residues. The CDR3 is CASSSGQPGSGNTIYF. The CDR3 nucleotides read TGTGCCAGTAGTTCGGGACAGCCCGGCTCTGGAAACACCATATATTTT.

The chain couples TRBV15 to TRBJ2-7; D might be TRBD2 (6 bases). This CDR3 comprises 13 residues. Trimming removed 5 bases from V and 3 bases from J, with 11 bases in between. CDR1 LNHNV and CDR2 YYDKDF come from the germline V gene (reference sequence). This CDR3 reads CATSPGLLYEQYF. In DNA form, the CDR3 reads TGTGCCACCAGCCCAGGACTACTCTACGAGCAGTACTTC.

V is TRBV6-6 and J is TRBJ2-3, with 7 bases that match TRBD1. J gave up 10 bases and V 7 bases, and 11 bases lay outside the gene matches. The CDR3 length is 13 residues. Germline values: CDR1 MNHNY, CDR2 SVGAGI (reference sequence). The CDR3 is CASTNLRDRAQYF. The CDR3 DNA reads as TGTGCCAGCACCAACCTCCGGGACAGAGCGCAGTATTTT.

This clone was counted once. The chain uses TRBV19 and TRBJ2-5, with 11 bases fitting TRBD1. Per germline, CDR1 LNHDA and CDR2 SQIVND (reference sequence). V shed 6 bases and J 4 bases; nucleotides not matched to a gene: 7. The CDR3 length is 15 residues. CDR3 bases: TGTGCCAGTAGGACAGCAGGGACAGGGGGAGAGACCCAGTACTTC. This encodes CASRTAGTGGETQYF.

This chain connects TRBV30 to TRBJ2-3, with 7 nucleotides matching TRBD1. V was clipped by 0 bases and J by 2 bases; unmatched bases: 11. Germline V gene data show CDR1 as GTSNPN and CDR2 as SVGIG (reference sequence). The CDR3 consists of 17 residues. CDR3 sequence reads: CAWSVGSGGWATDTQYF. CDR3 nucleotides: TGTGCCTGGAGTGTAGGGTCAGGGGGTTGGGCCACAGATACGCAGTATTTT.

The CDR3: CASSRENTIYF. DNA for the CDR3: TGTGCCAGCAGCAGGGAGAACACCATATATTTT. This rearrangement joins TRBV5-6 to TRBJ1-3, with no clear D. The CDR3 has 11 amino acids. Trimming pared 4 bases from V and 7 bases from J, leaving 6 bases between. The germline gives CDR1 SGHDT, CDR2 YYEEEE.

V gene TRBV5-1 combines with J gene TRBJ1-4; 8 bases align to TRBD1. This CDR3 has 15 residues. V lost 3 bases and J lost 7; bases outside the gene matches: 8. Germline assignment: CDR1 SGHRS and CDR2 YFSETQ. The DNA of the CDR3 is TGCGCCAGCAGCTCTACAGGGGGACAAACTGAAAAACTGTTTTTT. Its translation: CASSSTGGQTEKLFF.

The gene calls are TRBV2 and TRBJ1-5; TRBD1 matches at 7 bases. The CDR3 runs 19 residues. Germline loops: CDR1 SNHLY, CDR2 FYNNEI. V was clipped by 2 bases and J by 0 bases; unmatched bases: 13. As DNA, the CDR3 is TGTGCCAGCAGTGAATCCCGGCAGGGGGGATATTATAGCAATCAGCCCCAGCATTTT. This encodes CASSESRQGGYYSNQPQHF.

V gene TRBV9 combines with J gene TRBJ1-4, with D tentatively TRBD1 (6 bases). Trimming removed 2 bases from V and 8 bases from J, with 13 bases in between. Germline values: CDR1 SGDLS, CDR2 YYNGEE. The CDR3 is 14 residues long. The CDR3 coding sequence is TGTGCCAGCAGCGTGGGACAAAAACCCGAAAAACTGTTTTTT. Its translation is CASSVGQKPEKLFF.

The V and J genes are TRBV28 and TRBJ2-1; tentative D call: TRBD2 (6 bases). The CDR3 has 15 amino acids. The V gene's germline CDR1 is MDHEN and CDR2 SYDVKM. Deletions cut 3 bases from V and 3 bases from J, with 12 bases between. CDR3 sequence (DNA): TGTGCCAGCAGTTTGGAGGGGTCGATCTACAATGAGCAGTTCTTC. Amino acid sequence: CASSLEGSIYNEQFF.

The rearrangement uses TRBV28 and TRBJ1-6; TRBD1 agrees at 7 bases. The junction had 5 bases not matched to a gene; V was cut back by 5 bases and J by 4 bases. Germline lookup yields CDR1 MDHEN and CDR2 SYDVKM. This CDR3 is 15 amino acids long. CDR3 nucleotide sequence: TGTGCCAGCAGTCCGGACAGGCGATATAATTCACCCCTCCACTTT. Its translation is CASSPDRRYNSPLHF.

The chain has TRBV9 and TRBJ1-4; D perhaps matches TRBD1 (5 bases). Trimming shortened V by 0 bases and J by 7 bases, and 10 bases separated the two germline ends. CDR1 is SGDLS, CDR2 YYNGEE, per germline. The CDR3 has 14 residues. CDR3: CASSVGVRAEKLFF. DNA for the CDR3: TGTGCCAGCAGCGTAGGGGTCAGGGCTGAAAAACTGTTTTTT.

This clone was counted once. J is TRBJ1-5 and V is TRBV30; 7 bases match TRBD1. Trimming took 0 bases from V and 3 from J; bases not matched to a gene: 8. CDR3 length: 16 residues. The germline CDR1 and CDR2 sequences are GTSNPN and SVGIG (reference sequence). This chain's CDR3 is CAWSVKGGSFNQPQHF. The CDR3, as DNA: TGTGCCTGGAGTGTCAAAGGGGGCAGCTTCAATCAGCCCCAGCATTTT.

This clone was recorded once. V usage is TRBV27 and J usage is TRBJ2-1; D uncertain. Trimming took 3 bases from V and 4 from J, leaving 13 bases between them. The CDR3 covers 15 residues. The V gene's germline CDR1 is MNHEY and CDR2 SMNVEV (reference sequence). The CDR3 DNA follows: TGTGCCAGCAGTTTTTACAGAAAACAATACAATGAGCAGTTCTTC. The encoded protein is CASSFYRKQYNEQFF.

This clone was observed a few times. The rearrangement uses TRBV7-3 and TRBJ1-5, with D maybe TRBD1 (6 bases). CDR1 and CDR2 from the germline V gene are SGHTA and FQGTGA. The CDR3 is 13 amino acids. Trimming shortened V by 5 bases and J by 4 bases, and 9 bases separated the two germline ends. The DNA for the CDR3 is TGTGCCAGCAGCCAGGACAGTAATCAGCCCCAGCATTTT. It yields the protein CASSQDSNQPQHF. The complete variable domain, with remaining parts taken from reference TRBV7-3 and TRBJ1-5, reads GAGVSQTPSNKVTEKGKYVELRCDPISGHTALYWYRQSLGQGPEFLIYFQGTGAADDSGLPNDRFFAVRPEGSVSTLKIQRTERGDSAVYLCASSQDSNQPQHFGDGTRLSIL.

This rearrangement joins TRBV11-1 to TRBJ1-1; D remains unclear. This CDR3 spans 13 amino acids. Germline V gene lookup returns CDR1 SGHAT and CDR2 FQDESV (reference sequence). Trimming stripped 3 bases from V and 1 base from J, with 6 bases between. This CDR3 is CASSFQANTEAFF. The CDR3 DNA reads as TGTGCCAGCAGCTTTCAGGCGAACACTGAAGCTTTCTTT.

The V gene is TRBV6-5, the J gene TRBJ2-7; 7 nucleotides agree with TRBD2. The CDR3 is 15 amino acids. The V gene's germline CDR1 is MNHEY and CDR2 SVGAGI. Trimming cost V 7 bases and J 5 bases; bases outside gene matches: 14. In DNA, the CDR3 is TGTGCCAGCACCGACCCTAGGGGACTAACCCACGAGCAGTACTTC. Its protein is CASTDPRGLTHEQYF.